The rows below give T cell receptor beta chains drawn from one sample of a study of blood T cell repertoires in COVID-19. Profiled with immunoSEQ multiplex PCR; TCRdb holds only in-frame clones, not every one. In the table there are 540,000 or so clones, around 90% of which are singletons. Sequenced sample: peripheral blood. The receptors were gathered from a woman between 45 and 65 years old with COVID-19, enrolled during active disease. Each CDR3 is given with its conserved first and last residue. The order of the fields is J gene, clone size, D gene, V gene, CDR3 DNA, CDR3 protein. D genes are given only for firm matches. Clone size is not always given. Where it is, it says once, few, many or a class for expanded clones.

>TRBJ2-5|-|-|TRBV3-1/TRBV3-2
TGTGCCAGCAGCCTTTCTCCCCAAGAGACCCAGTACTTC
CASSLSPQETQYF
>TRBJ1-2|once|TRBD1|TRBV7-9
TGTGCCAGCAGCTCCGGACAGGGGGCGACCGGCTACACCTTC
CASSSGQGATGYTF
>TRBJ2-1|-|TRBD2|TRBV25-1
TGTGCCAGCAGTGAAGACCTAGCGGGGGACTACAATGAGCAGTTCTTC
CASSEDLAGDYNEQFF
>TRBJ2-7|few|TRBD1|TRBV4-1
TGCGCCAGCAGCCATCGAGGGGGCGTCTCCTACGAGCAGTACTTC
CASSHRGGVSYEQYF
>TRBJ1-5|-|-|TRBV19
TGTGCCAGTAAGGTCCAGAGGGGCAATCAGCCCCAGCATTTT
CASKVQRGNQPQHF
>TRBJ2-3|once|TRBD2|TRBV27
TGTGCCAGCAGTTTATCGTTGGGAGGGTTCACAGATACGCAGTATTTT
CASSLSLGGFTDTQYF
>TRBJ1-5|-|TRBD1|TRBV19
TGTGCCAGTAAGGGATGGCAGGGGGTAAATCAGCCCCAGCATTTT
CASKGWQGVNQPQHF
>TRBJ1-1|once|-|TRBV25-1
TGTGCCAGCAGTGAATTCGGGGAGAGGACTGAAGCTTTCTTT
CASSEFGERTEAFF
>TRBJ1-2|-|-|TRBV4-2
TGTGCCAGCAGCCAAGACGGGTTGATTAGCGACAGGACCTATGGCTACACCTTC
CASSQDGLISDRTYGYTF
>TRBJ2-3|-|TRBD2|TRBV30
TGTGCCTGGAAACCGGGACTAGCGGGGACAGATACGCAGTATTTT
CAWKPGLAGTDTQYF
>TRBJ2-7|-|TRBD2|TRBV4-2
TGTGCCAGCAGCCAAGTGACTAGCATCCACGAGCAGTACTTC
CASSQVTSIHEQYF
>TRBJ1-3|once|TRBD1|TRBV6-1
TGTGCCAGCAGTGCCGACAGGGGAGGAAATGGAAACACCATATATTTT
CASSADRGGNGNTIYF
>TRBJ2-7|few|-|TRBV13
TGTGCCAGCAGCCAGGGCCCTGAGTGGGAGCAGTACTTC
CASSQGPEWEQYF
>TRBJ1-2|-|-|TRBV30
TGTGCCTGGACTAACGGGGGGGAGGATGGCTACACCTTC
CAWTNGGEDGYTF
>TRBJ2-3|-|TRBD2|TRBV18
TGTGCCAGCTCACCCGGGGGGGCCACCGTAGATACGCAGTATTTT
CASSPGGATVDTQYF
>TRBJ2-1|-|TRBD1|TRBV24-1
TGTGCCACCAGTGATTTTGGGGGCCGACAGGGTACCGAAGGCGATGAGCAGTTCTTC
CATSDFGGRQGTEGDEQFF